The 6 T cell receptor beta chains reported below all come from one sample, sequenced in a study of cytomegalovirus exposure and HLA in healthy donors. PCR used 60 Vbeta primers and 13 Jbeta primers. Repertoires were generated with immunoSEQ multiplex PCR, while TCRdb's copy carries only in-frame clones and drops some. The data contain around 130,000 clones, around 8.5% of them singletons. Sample: PBMCs. Receptor source: a man between 35 and 55 years old in good health and CMV-seronegative.

In its sample, this clone was seen a few times. This chain joins TRBV27 and TRBJ1-5; tentatively, D is TRBD1 (5 bases). Per the germline V gene, CDR1 is MNHEY and CDR2 is SMNVEV (reference sequence). CDR3 size: 14 residues. Trimming left V 6 bases short and J 1 base short, with 10 bases between. The chain's CDR3 is CASSVRVSNQPQHF. Here the CDR3 DNA reads TGTGCCAGCAGCGTCAGGGTAAGCAATCAGCCCCAGCATTTT.

This chain's CDR3 is CASSQVRAGLDTDTQYF. DNA of the CDR3: TGCGCCAGCAGCCAAGTTAGAGCGGGGTTGGACACAGATACGCAGTATTTT. The rearrangement links TRBV4-1 to TRBJ2-3; 7 bases are shared with TRBD2. Germline V lookup: CDR1 MGHRA, CDR2 YSYEKL. Trimming took 1 base from V and 2 from J; bases not matched to a gene: 9. This CDR3 region has 17 residues.

This chain connects TRBV7-6 to TRBJ1-1; the D gene is possibly TRBD1 (6 bases). The V end was cut by 5 bases, the J end by 6 bases, with 13 bases between. The CDR3 covers 13 residues. Germline V gene lookup returns CDR1 SGHVS and CDR2 FNYEAQ. The CDR3 loop reads CASSGTRQSEAFF. Here the CDR3 DNA reads TGTGCCAGCAGCGGGACACGACAGTCTGAAGCTTTCTTT.

This clone was detected only a few times. V and J are TRBV6-1 and TRBJ2-7; 10 nucleotides agree with TRBD2. V trimming: 6 bases; J trimming: 0 bases; junction bases outside the gene matches: 2. The CDR3 extends over 14 amino acids. Germline lookup yields CDR1 MNHNS and CDR2 SASEGT. The CDR3 is CASSRTSGSYEQYF. CDR3 nucleotides: TGTGCCAGCAGCAGGACTAGCGGCTCCTACGAGCAGTACTTC.

This chain uses TRBV5-1 with TRBJ2-7; D unclear. The V end was cut by 3 bases, the J end by 2 bases, with 12 bases between. The CDR3 extends over 14 amino acids. Germline V gives CDR1 SGHRS, CDR2 YFSETQ. CDR3 bases: TGCGCCAGCAGCTCAAGCGCTGGTCCCTACGAGCAGTACTTC. This encodes CASSSSAGPYEQYF. Variable domain in full (rest from reference TRBV5-1 and TRBJ2-7): KAGVTQTPRYLIKTRGQQVTLSCSPISGHRSVSWYQQTPGQGLQFLFEYFSETQRNKGNFPGRFSGRQFSNSRSEMNVSTLELGDSALYLCASSSSAGPYEQYFGPGTRLTVT.

This clone was counted between two and nine times. The chain's CDR3 is CASSFQGGYGYTF. CDR3 bases: TGTGCCAGCAGCTTCCAGGGTGGCTATGGCTACACCTTC. The chain has TRBV7-9 and TRBJ1-2, with TRBD1 as a possible D gene (5 bases). Trimming pared 3 bases from V and 4 bases from J, leaving 9 bases between. Germline lookup yields CDR1 SEHNR and CDR2 FQNEAQ (reference sequence). This CDR3 is built from 13 residues.